The sequence of this T cell receptor (beta chain) was determined in a study of T cell responses to AZD1222 COVID-19 vaccine. Study conclusions and caveats: Donors, mostly white British, included more females; clonal diversity was possibly underestimated. Repertoires in all cases were sampled only once the peak T cell response had passed. Spike-spanning, vaccine-associated CD4 TCRs were dominant at 160-218 and 743-854.

Profiling relied on immunoSEQ multiplex PCR, and the TCRdb table lists in-frame clones only, not all of them. The repertoire includes 90,000 to 150,000 clones, about 90% of them detected once, and roughly 5% sits in the top ten. This CDR3 is 13 amino acids long. Per germline, CDR1 SGHRS and CDR2 YFSETQ. V was trimmed by 2 bases and J by 8 bases, leaving 11 bases between them. With regard to this clone: Its specificity is unknown.

The receptor was derived from an adult in good health. The chain joins TRBV5-1 to TRBJ1-3, with no clear D. The specimen was peripheral blood, collected on day 0 of AZD1222 vaccination. The CDR3 reads CASSLSSVDTIYF. CDR3 DNA sequence: TGCGCCAGCAGCTTATCGTCCGTGGACACCATATATTTT.